The 7 T cell receptor beta chains below were found in one sample sequenced in a study of naive and memory T cell subsets. Amplification of ligated cDNA took four PCR rounds with SP2 and nested alpha and beta constant primers. TCRdb independently ran MiXCR on the 5' RACE reads; one entry per CDR3 protein. The sample lists 60,000 or so distinct CDR3 sequences, under 8.5% occurring once. An oligonucleotide containing a UMI was ligated to the 3' end of TCR cDNA. The receptors stem from a male donor in good health.

The V call is TRBV20-1, the J call TRBJ2-2; unclear D gene. The V gene's germline CDR1 is DFQATT and CDR2 SNEGSKA (reference sequence). The length of the CDR3 is 12 residues. Trimming cost V 5 bases and J 8 bases, with 12 bases left between them. This chain's CDR3 is CSAVNPRGELFF. The CDR3, as DNA: TGCAGTGCTGTTAATCCTAGGGGGGAGCTGTTTTTT.

This clonotype showed up just once. The chain has TRBV20-1 and TRBJ2-3, with 9 positions matching TRBD1. The J segment lost 3 bases and the V segment lost 1 base, leaving 5 bases of the junction unmatched. The germline CDR1 and CDR2 sequences are DFQATT and SNEGSKA (reference sequence). CDR3 length: 15 amino acids. In DNA form, the CDR3 reads TGCAGTGCTAGAGGGTACAGGGGGCGAACAGATACGCAGTATTTT. Its protein product is CSARGYRGRTDTQYF.

This clonotype was seen a few times. The V call is TRBV7-8, the J call TRBJ1-1; weak D call: TRBD1 (5 bases). The CDR3 runs 12 residues. V was cut by 5 bases and J by 6 bases, with 10 bases left in between. Per the germline V gene, CDR1 is SGHVS and CDR2 is FQNEAQ. The CDR3 nucleotides are TGTGCCAGCAGCCAAGGGGTGCCTGAAGCTTTCTTT. Its translation is CASSQGVPEAFF.

This clonotype has ten or more counts. The chain employs TRBV21-1 and TRBJ1-5. TRBV21-1 has pseudogene status. The CDR3 totals 18 residues. CDR3 coding DNA: TGTGCCAGCAGCAACGGGGCCCCCCCCCTATGTAGCAATCAGCCCCAGCATTTT. Protein sequence: CASSNGAPPLCSNQPQHF.

This clonotype was counted between two and nine times. J is TRBJ2-7 and V is TRBV5-6; 7 bases fit TRBD1. Germline V gene sequence: CDR1 SGHDT, CDR2 YYEEEE. The CDR3 loop spans 14 amino acids. Trimming removed 3 bases from V and 4 bases from J; junction bases left unmatched: 7. Written as DNA, the CDR3 is TGTGCCAGCAGCTCCGGGACAGACCTATACGAGCAGTACTTC. Translation gives CASSSGTDLYEQYF. Full variable domain (missing parts from reference TRBV5-6 and TRBJ2-7): DAGVTQSPTHLIKTRGQQVTLRCSPKSGHDTVSWYQQALGQGPQFIFQYYEEEERQRGNFPDRFSGHQFPNYSSELNVNALLLGDSALYLCASSSGTDLYEQYFGPGTRLTVT.

The chain employs TRBV5-4 and TRBJ2-7, with TRBD1 identical over 7 bases. This CDR3 has 14 residues. The V gene's germline CDR1 is SGHNT and CDR2 YYREEE (reference sequence). Trimming removed 3 bases from V and 4 bases from J; junction bases left unmatched: 7. The CDR3 coding sequence is TGTGCCAGCAGCTCGTGGGACAGAGATTACGAGCAGTACTTC. Translating gives CASSSWDRDYEQYF.

The rearrangement uses TRBV5-1 and TRBJ2-5; a weak D match, TRBD2 (5 bases). The germline gives CDR1 SGHRS, CDR2 YFSETQ. V lost 3 bases, J lost 4 bases, and 19 bases lay in between. This CDR3 region has 16 residues. The CDR3 protein is CASSSPAEVGRETQYF. In DNA form, the CDR3 reads TGCGCCAGCAGCTCGCCGGCGGAGGTCGGGCGAGAGACCCAGTACTTC.